This TCR beta chain derives from a study of early stage breast cancer tumors. Notes on the study in general: Functional markers like CD4, CD8 and FOXP3 were missed in bulk sequencing.

Each sample had two DNA replicates, roughly 0.5 ug blood or around 1.4 ug tissue. Measured with immunoSEQ multiplex PCR; TCRdb has only the in-frame clones, and not every one. The profile covers roughly 30,000 clones, with roughly 80% appearing a single time and roughly 4.5% taken by the ten largest. This clone was counted between two and nine times. The antigen remains unidentified. V dropped 5 bases and J dropped 0 bases, with 14 bases sitting between them. The CDR3 runs to 16 residues. CDR1 is SGHAT, CDR2 FQNNGV, per germline. Sequencing was carried out using blood. The clonotype comes from a person aged 40 to 50 with breast cancer. The J gene is TRBJ1-3, the V gene TRBV11-2, with no clear D. The CDR3, as DNA: TGTGCCAGCAGCCCCCCGGCCGGATACTCTGGAAACACCATATATTTT. This gives the protein CASSPPAGYSGNTIYF.